Only one count was recorded for the clone carrying this T cell receptor (beta chain). Donors consisted of healthy bone marrow donors. The CDR3 totals 15 residues. The germline gives CDR1 LGHNT, CDR2 FRNRAP. J gave up 1 base and V 1 base, and 1 base lay outside the gene matches. The source of the sample is a study of cytomegalovirus exposure and HLA in healthy donors. Primers: 60 Vbeta forward and 13 Jbeta reverse. Repertoires were generated with immunoSEQ multiplex PCR, while TCRdb's copy carries only in-frame clones and drops some. The repertoire includes under 200,000 clones, approximately 86% of them detected once, and approximately 2% sits in the top ten.

The TCR was taken from a woman aged 18-29 years in good health and CMV-seronegative. Sequencing was done on a sample of PBMCs. The chain carries TRBV12-5 and TRBJ2-3; TRBD2 agrees at 8 bases. CDR3 loop: CASGLGSGGTDTQYF. Written as DNA, the CDR3 is TGTGCTAGTGGTTTGGGTAGCGGGGGCACAGATACGCAGTATTTT.